The source of this TCR beta chain is a study of cytomegalovirus exposure and HLA in healthy donors. About the study: In terms of ancestry, the Caucasian-associated cluster contained 75% to 85% of the approximately 400 genotyped donors.

Details on this clone: As yet, its antigen is unknown.

The germline V and J ends were trimmed by 4 bases and 4 bases, with 15 bases remaining between them. This CDR3 comprises 15 residues. CDR1 is SEHNR, CDR2 FQNEAQ, per germline (reference sequence). The primer mix had 60 Vbeta and 13 Jbeta primers. Profiled with immunoSEQ multiplex PCR; TCRdb holds only in-frame clones, not every one. The sample contains some 150,000 clones, about 74% of which appear only once. Study-level findings and limits: Some public TCRs appeared in many individuals, while most sequences were rare. A missense variant in DCLRE1C was later tied to TCR beta V- and J-gene trimming. Another analysis was done later, and it associated roughly 15,000 TCR beta sequences with HLA alleles at 0.05 false discovery rate.

The sequence derives from a man younger than 30 in good health and CMV-seropositive. This rearrangement joins TRBV7-9 to TRBJ2-3; TRBD2 is a possible D gene (6 bases). The sequenced material came from PBMCs. The CDR3 loop reads CASSSRGTSADTQYF. The CDR3 region has the DNA TGTGCCAGCAGCTCACGGGGGACCTCAGCAGATACGCAGTATTTT.